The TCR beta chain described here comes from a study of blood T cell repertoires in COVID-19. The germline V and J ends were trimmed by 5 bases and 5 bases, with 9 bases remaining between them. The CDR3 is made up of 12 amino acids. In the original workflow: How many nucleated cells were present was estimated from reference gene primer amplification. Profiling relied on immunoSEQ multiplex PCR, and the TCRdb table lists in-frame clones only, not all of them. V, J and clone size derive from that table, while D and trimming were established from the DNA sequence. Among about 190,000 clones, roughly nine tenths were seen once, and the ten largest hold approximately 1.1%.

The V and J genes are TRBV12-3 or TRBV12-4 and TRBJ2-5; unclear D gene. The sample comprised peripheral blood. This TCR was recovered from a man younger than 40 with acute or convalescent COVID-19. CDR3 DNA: TGTGCCAGCAGTCGCGATCGGGAGACCCAGTACTTC. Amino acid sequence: CASSRDRETQYF.